A selection of T cell receptor beta chains follows, all from one sample in a study of OX40 agonist ivuxolimab in advanced cancers. Sequencing used immunoSEQ multiplex PCR; TCRdb keeps in-frame clones, though not all of them. The repertoire has about 25,000 clones, 80% to 90% of them found once; the top ten carry approximately 40%. Here the sequenced sample was CD4+ or CD8+ T cells sorted from blood, taken in a trial of the OX40 agonist ivuxolimab. These receptors came from an adult with an advanced solid tumor such as melanoma, head and neck, liver or kidney cancer. Both conserved end residues are part of each CDR3. A D gene is named only where the DNA matches it firmly. The size entry is marked missing in some rows and otherwise reads once, few, many or a size class.

d_call j_call clone_size v_call cdr3_nt cdr3_aa
. TRBJ1-5 . TRBV1 TGCACCAGTATTCACCGGGACAGGGTCCCCAAACATAGCAATCAGCCCCAGCATTTT CTSIHRDRVPKHSNQPQHF
. TRBJ2-2 . TRBV19 TGTGCCGTCGCTGGGGGCGGGGAGCTGTTTTTT CAVAGGGELFF
TRBD2 TRBJ2-3 few TRBV6-1 TGTGCCAGCAGTGAGTCTAGCGGGAGTGGAGATACGCAGTATTTT CASSESSGSGDTQYF
TRBD2 TRBJ2-2 . TRBV7-2 TGTGCCAGCAGTTCCCCCGGGACTAGCGGAACCGGGGAGCTGTTTTTT CASSSPGTSGTGELFF
. TRBJ1-4 once TRBV15 TGTGCCACCAGCGCCCAGGGAGAGGCCTCTAATGAAAAACTGTTTTTT CATSAQGEASNEKLFF
TRBD2 TRBJ2-7 . TRBV15 TGTGCCACCAGCACCCCCTCTAGCGGCTCCTACGAGCAGTACTTC CATSTPSSGSYEQYF
. TRBJ2-7 . TRBV14 TGTGCCAGCAGCCCCGACCCCTACGAGCAGTACTTC CASSPDPYEQYF
. TRBJ2-7 . TRBV6-1 TGTGCCAGCAGTGTAGAGGAGGGGGGCTTTTACGAGCAGTACTTC CASSVEEGGFYEQYF
TRBD2 TRBJ2-3 . TRBV5-1 TGCGCCAGCAGCGGGGGGACTAGCGGGAAATCAGATACGCAGTATTTT CASSGGTSGKSDTQYF
TRBD2 TRBJ2-5 . TRBV4-1 TGCGCCAGCAGCCAATATCTAGCGGGAGGGTCAGAGACCCAGTACTTC CASSQYLAGGSETQYF
. TRBJ1-1 once TRBV4-1 TGCGCCAGCAGCCAAGATCACACTGAAGCTTTCTTT CASSQDHTEAFF
. TRBJ2-7 . TRBV14 TGTGCCAGCAGCCCAGACCTGACAGCCTACGAGCAGTACTTC CASSPDLTAYEQYF